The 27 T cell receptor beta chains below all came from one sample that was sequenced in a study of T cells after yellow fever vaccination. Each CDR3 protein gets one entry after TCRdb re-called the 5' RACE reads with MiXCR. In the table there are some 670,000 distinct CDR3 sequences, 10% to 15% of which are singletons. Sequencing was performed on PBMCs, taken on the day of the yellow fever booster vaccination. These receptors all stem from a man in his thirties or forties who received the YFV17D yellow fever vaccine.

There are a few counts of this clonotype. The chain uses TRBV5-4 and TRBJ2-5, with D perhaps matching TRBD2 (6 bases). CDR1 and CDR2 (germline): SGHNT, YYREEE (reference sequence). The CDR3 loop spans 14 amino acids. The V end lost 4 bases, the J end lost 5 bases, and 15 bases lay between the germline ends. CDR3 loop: CASSPGGTPETQYF. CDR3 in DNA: TGTGCCAGCAGCCCGGGCGGGACCCCTGAGACCCAGTACTTC.

The CDR3 region is CASSTRLWTDYSNQPQHF. The DNA of the CDR3 is TGTGCCAGTAGTACTCGCCTTTGGACAGACTATAGCAATCAGCCCCAGCATTTT. This chain links TRBV19 with TRBJ1-5; TRBD1 is a possible D gene (6 bases). Germline V CDR1 and CDR2: LNHDA, SQIVND (reference sequence). The ends were cut back, 4 bases at V and 0 bases at J, with 19 bases in the middle. This CDR3 comprises 18 residues.

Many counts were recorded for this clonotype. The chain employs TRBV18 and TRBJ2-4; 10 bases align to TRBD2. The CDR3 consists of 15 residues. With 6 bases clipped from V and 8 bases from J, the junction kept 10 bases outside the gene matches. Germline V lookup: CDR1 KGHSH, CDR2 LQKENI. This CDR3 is CASSQSLAGADIQYF. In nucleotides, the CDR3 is TGTGCCAGCTCCCAGAGTCTAGCGGGAGCCGACATTCAGTACTTC.

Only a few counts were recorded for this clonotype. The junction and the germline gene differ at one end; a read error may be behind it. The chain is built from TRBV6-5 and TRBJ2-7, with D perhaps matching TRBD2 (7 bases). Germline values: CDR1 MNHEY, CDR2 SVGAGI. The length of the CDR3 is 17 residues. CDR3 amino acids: CASSYGGAGPKSYQQYF. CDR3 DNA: TGTGCCAGCAGTTACGGGGGGGCCGGGCCGAAATCCTACCAGCAGTACTTC.

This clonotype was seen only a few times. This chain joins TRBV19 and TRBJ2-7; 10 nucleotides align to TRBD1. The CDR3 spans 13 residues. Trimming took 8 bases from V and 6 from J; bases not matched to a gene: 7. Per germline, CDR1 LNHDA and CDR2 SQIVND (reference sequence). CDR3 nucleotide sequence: TGTGCCAGTGCAACCGACAGGGGGCGCGAGCAGTACTTC. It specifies CASATDRGREQYF.

Written as DNA, the CDR3 is TGTGCCAGCAGCCCGACTAGCGGGAGGGCCTTGATCTCCTACAATGAGCAGTTCTTC. This gives the protein CASSPTSGRALISYNEQFF. The V call is TRBV11-2, the J call TRBJ2-1, with TRBD2 matching 14 bases. Trimming at V came to 5 bases and at J to 0 bases, leaving 9 bases not matched to a gene. Germline V gene lookup returns CDR1 SGHAT and CDR2 FQNNGV. This CDR3 is built from 19 residues.

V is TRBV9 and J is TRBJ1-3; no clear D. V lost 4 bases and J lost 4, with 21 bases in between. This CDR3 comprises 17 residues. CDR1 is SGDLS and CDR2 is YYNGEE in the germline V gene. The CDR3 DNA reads TGTGCCAGCAGCTTAAGTCCCGGGTCTCATTTCGGAAACACCATATATTTT. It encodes CASSLSPGSHFGNTIYF.

The CDR3 region has the DNA TGTGCCAGCAGCTTAAAACCCCTAGCGGCTTACGAGCAGTACTTC. Protein product: CASSLKPLAAYEQYF. This sequence joins TRBV7-9 and TRBJ2-7, with 7 bases aligning to TRBD2. The CDR3 is made up of 15 amino acids. V dropped 2 bases and J dropped 4; count of bases not matched to a gene: 8. Germline CDR1 is SEHNR and CDR2 is FQNEAQ (reference sequence).

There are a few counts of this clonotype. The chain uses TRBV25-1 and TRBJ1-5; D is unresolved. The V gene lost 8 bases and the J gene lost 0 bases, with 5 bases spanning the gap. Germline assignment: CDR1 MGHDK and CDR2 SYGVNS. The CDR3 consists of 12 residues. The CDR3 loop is CASAGSNQPQHF. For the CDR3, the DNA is TGTGCCAGCGCAGGTAGCAATCAGCCCCAGCATTTT.

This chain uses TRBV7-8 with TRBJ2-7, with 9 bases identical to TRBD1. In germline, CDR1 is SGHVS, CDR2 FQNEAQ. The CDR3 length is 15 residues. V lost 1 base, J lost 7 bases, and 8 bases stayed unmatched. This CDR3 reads CASSLVGTGPLEQYF. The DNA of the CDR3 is TGTGCCAGCAGCTTAGTAGGGACAGGGCCCTTGGAGCAGTACTTC.

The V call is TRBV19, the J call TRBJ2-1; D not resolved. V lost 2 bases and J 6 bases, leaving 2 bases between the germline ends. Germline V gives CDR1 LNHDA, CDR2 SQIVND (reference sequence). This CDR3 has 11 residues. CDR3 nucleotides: TGTGCCAGTAGTATAAGCAATGAGCAGTTCTTC. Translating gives CASSISNEQFF.

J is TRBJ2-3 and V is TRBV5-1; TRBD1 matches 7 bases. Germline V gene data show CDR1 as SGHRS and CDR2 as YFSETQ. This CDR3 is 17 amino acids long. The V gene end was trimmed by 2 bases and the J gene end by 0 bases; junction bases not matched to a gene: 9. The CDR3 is CASSLKAGGASTDTQYF. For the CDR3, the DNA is TGCGCCAGCAGCTTAAAAGCAGGGGGAGCTAGCACAGATACGCAGTATTTT.

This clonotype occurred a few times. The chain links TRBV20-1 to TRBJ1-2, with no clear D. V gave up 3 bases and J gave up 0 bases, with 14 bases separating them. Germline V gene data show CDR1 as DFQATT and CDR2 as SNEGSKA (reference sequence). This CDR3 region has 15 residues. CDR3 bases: TGCAGTGCTAGCACCGAGTTAGGAACTAACTATGGCTACACCTTC. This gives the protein CSASTELGTNYGYTF.

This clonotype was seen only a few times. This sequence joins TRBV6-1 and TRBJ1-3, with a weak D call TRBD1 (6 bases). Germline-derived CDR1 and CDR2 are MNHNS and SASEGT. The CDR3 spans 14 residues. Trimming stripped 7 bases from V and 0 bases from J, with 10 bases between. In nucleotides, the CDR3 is TGTGCCAGCAAGACAGGAAGCTCTGGAAACACCATATATTTT. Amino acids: CASKTGSSGNTIYF.

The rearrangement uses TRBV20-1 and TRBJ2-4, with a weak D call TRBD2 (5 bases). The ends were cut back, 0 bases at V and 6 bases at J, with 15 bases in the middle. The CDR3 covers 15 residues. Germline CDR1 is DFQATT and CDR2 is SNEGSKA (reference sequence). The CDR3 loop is CSARDLEGRRNIQYF. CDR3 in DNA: TGCAGTGCTAGAGATCTCGAGGGTAGGAGAAACATTCAGTACTTC.

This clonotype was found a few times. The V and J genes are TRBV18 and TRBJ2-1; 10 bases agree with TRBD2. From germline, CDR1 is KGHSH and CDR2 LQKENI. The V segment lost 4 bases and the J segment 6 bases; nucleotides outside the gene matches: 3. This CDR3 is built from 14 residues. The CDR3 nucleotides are TGTGCCAGCTCACGACTAGCGGGTATCAATGAGCAGTTCTTC. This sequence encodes CASSRLAGINEQFF.

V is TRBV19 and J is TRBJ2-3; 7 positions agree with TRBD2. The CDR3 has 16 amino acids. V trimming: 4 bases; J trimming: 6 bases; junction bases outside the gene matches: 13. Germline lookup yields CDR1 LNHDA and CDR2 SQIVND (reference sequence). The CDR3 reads CASSNILAVRMDTQYF. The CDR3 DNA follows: TGTGCCAGTAGTAATATCCTAGCGGTGAGAATGGATACGCAGTATTTT.

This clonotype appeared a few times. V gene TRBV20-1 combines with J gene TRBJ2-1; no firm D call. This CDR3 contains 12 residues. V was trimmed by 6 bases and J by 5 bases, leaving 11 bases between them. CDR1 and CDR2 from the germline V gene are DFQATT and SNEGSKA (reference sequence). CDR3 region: CSASALNNEQFF. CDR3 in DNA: TGCAGTGCCTCGGCACTTAACAATGAGCAGTTCTTC.

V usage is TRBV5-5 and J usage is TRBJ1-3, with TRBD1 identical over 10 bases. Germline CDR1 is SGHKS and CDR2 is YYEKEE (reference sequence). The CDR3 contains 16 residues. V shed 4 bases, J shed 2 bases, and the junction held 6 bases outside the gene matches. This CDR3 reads CASSISGTGAGNTIYF. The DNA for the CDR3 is TGTGCCAGCAGCATCTCCGGGACAGGGGCTGGAAACACCATATATTTT.

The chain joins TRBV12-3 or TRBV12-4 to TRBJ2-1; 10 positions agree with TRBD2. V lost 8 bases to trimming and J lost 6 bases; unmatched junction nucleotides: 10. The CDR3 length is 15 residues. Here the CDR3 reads CASCPPGLASNEQFF. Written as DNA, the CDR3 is TGTGCCAGCTGCCCCCCGGGACTAGCGTCCAATGAGCAGTTCTTC.

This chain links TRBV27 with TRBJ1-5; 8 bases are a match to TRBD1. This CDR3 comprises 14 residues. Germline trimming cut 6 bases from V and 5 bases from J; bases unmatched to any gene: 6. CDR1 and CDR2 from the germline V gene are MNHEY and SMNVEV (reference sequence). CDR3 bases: TGTGCCAGCAGGAACCAGGGGGCCCATCAGCCCCAGCATTTT. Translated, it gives CASRNQGAHQPQHF.

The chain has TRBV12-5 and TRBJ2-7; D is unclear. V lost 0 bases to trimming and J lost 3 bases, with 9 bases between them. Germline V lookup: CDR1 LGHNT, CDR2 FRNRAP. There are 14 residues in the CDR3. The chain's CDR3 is CASGLVQRFYEQYF. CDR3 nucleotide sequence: TGTGCTAGTGGTTTGGTCCAGAGGTTCTACGAGCAGTACTTC.

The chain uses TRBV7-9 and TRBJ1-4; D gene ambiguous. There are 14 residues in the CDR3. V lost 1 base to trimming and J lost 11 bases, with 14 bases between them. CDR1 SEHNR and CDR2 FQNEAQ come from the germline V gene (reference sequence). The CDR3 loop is CASSLVDLQSKLFF. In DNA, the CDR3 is TGTGCCAGCAGCTTAGTGGACCTACAATCCAAACTGTTTTTT.

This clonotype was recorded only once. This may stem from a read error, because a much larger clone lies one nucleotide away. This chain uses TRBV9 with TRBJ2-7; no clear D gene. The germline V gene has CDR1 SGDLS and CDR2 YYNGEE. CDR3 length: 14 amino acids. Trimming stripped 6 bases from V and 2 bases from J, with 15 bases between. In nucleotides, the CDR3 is TGTGCCAGCAACGCAAAGGACGTTACCTACGAGCAGTACTTC. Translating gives CASNAKDVTYEQYF.

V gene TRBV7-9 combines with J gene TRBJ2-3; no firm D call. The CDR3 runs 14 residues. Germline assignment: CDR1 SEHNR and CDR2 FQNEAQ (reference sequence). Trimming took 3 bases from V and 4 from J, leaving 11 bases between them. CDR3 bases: TGTGCCAGCAGCTTGGTCCAGGAGTCAGATACGCAGTATTTT. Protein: CASSLVQESDTQYF.

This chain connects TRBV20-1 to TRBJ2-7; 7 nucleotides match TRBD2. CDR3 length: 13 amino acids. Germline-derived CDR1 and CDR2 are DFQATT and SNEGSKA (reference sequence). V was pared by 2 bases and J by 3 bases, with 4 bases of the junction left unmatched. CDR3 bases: TGCAGTGCTAGACAAGCGGGAAGCTACGAGCAGTACTTC. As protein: CSARQAGSYEQYF.

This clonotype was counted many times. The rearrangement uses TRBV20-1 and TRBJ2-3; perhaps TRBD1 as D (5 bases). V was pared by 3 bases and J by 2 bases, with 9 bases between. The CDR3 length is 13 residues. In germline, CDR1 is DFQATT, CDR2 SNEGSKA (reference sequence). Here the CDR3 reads CSARDTVTDTQYF. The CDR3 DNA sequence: TGCAGTGCTAGGGACACGGTCACAGATACGCAGTATTTT.